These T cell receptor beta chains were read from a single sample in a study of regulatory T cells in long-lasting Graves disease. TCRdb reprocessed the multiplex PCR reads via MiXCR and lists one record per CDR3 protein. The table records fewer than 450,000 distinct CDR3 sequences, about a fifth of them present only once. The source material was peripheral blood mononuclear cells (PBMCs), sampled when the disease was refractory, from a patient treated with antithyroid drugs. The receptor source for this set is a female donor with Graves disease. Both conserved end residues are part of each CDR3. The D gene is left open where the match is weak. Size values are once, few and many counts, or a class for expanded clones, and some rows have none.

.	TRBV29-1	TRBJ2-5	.	CSAFLNTETQYF	TGCAGCGCATTCCTGAATACAGAGACCCAGTACTTC
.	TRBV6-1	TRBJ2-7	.	CASREPGYEQYF	TGTGCCAGCAGAGAACCAGGCTACGAGCAGTACTTC
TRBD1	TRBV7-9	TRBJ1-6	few	CASSLEQGSPLHF	TGTGCCAGCAGCTTAGAACAGGGGTCACCCCTCCACTTT
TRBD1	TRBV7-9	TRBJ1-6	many	CASSSLRGGRNSPLHF	TGTGCCAGCAGCTCCCTCAGGGGGGGGCGGAATTCACCCCTCCACTTT
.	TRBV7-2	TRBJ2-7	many	CASSFGRTYEQYF	TGTGCCAGCAGCTTCGGGCGAACCTACGAGCAGTACTTC
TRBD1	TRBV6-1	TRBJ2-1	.	CASSGPGQGNNEQFF	TGTGCCAGCAGTGGCCCGGGACAGGGTAACAATGAGCAGTTCTTC
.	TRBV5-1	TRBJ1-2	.	CASSLADPKYGYTF	TGCGCCAGCAGCTTGGCCGACCCTAAGTATGGCTACACCTTC
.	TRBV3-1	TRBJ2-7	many	CASSQDQTIYEQYF	TGTGCCAGCAGCCAAGATCAGACGATCTACGAGCAGTACTTC
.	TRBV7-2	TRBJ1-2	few	CASSPGAGPYGYTF	TGTGCCAGCAGCCCAGGGGCGGGCCCTTATGGCTACACCTTC
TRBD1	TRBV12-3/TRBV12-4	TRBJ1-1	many	CASSLELGTGGERTEAFF	TGTGCCAGCAGTTTAGAGCTAGGGACAGGGGGCGAGAGGACTGAAGCTTTCTTT
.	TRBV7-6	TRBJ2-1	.	CASRSDRDNNEQFF	TGTGCCAGCAGGTCTGACCGGGACAATAATGAGCAGTTCTTC
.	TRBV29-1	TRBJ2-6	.	CSVAHSGANVLTF	TGCAGCGTTGCACACTCTGGGGCCAACGTCCTGACTTTC
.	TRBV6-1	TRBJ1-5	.	CASGLEGNQPQHF	TGTGCCAGCGGACTCGAGGGTAATCAGCCCCAGCATTTT
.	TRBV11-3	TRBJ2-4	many	CASSLGTENIQYF	TGTGCCAGCAGCTTGGGAACGGAAAACATTCAGTACTTC
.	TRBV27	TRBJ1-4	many	CASSSSGPVRKLFF	TGTGCCAGCAGTTCCTCCGGCCCCGTACGGAAACTGTTTTTT
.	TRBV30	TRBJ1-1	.	CALTETEAFF	TGTGCCCTGACAGAGACTGAAGCTTTCTTT
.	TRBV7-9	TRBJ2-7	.	CASTGSSYEQYF	TGTGCCAGCACCGGCAGTTCCTACGAGCAGTACTTC
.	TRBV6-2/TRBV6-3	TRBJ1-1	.	CASSYSVDAVLQGEAFF	TGTGCCAGCAGTTACTCCGTTGACGCGGTTCTGCAGGGCGAAGCTTTCTTT
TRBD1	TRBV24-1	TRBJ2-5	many	CATSVSGTGRETQYF	TGTGCCACCAGTGTCTCCGGGACAGGGAGAGAGACCCAGTACTTC
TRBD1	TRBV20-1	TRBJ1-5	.	CSAKTGINQPQHF	TGCAGTGCTAAGACAGGGATCAATCAGCCCCAGCATTTT
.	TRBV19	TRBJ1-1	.	CASSTNTLWGNTEAFF	TGTGCCAGTAGTACAAACACATTATGGGGCAACACTGAAGCTTTCTTT
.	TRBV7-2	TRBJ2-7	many	CASSLPGTYEQYF	TGTGCCAGCAGCTTACCCGGGACTTACGAGCAGTACTTC
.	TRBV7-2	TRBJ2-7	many	CASSLVGTVSYEQYF	TGTGCCAGCAGCTTAGTTGGGACGGTATCCTACGAGCAGTACTTC
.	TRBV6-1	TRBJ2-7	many	CASTSHPDIPYEQYF	TGTGCCAGCACCTCTCACCCCGACATCCCCTACGAGCAGTACTTC
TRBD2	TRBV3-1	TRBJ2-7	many	CASSPGTSGSHEQYF	TGTGCCAGCAGTCCCGGGACTAGCGGGAGCCACGAGCAGTACTTC